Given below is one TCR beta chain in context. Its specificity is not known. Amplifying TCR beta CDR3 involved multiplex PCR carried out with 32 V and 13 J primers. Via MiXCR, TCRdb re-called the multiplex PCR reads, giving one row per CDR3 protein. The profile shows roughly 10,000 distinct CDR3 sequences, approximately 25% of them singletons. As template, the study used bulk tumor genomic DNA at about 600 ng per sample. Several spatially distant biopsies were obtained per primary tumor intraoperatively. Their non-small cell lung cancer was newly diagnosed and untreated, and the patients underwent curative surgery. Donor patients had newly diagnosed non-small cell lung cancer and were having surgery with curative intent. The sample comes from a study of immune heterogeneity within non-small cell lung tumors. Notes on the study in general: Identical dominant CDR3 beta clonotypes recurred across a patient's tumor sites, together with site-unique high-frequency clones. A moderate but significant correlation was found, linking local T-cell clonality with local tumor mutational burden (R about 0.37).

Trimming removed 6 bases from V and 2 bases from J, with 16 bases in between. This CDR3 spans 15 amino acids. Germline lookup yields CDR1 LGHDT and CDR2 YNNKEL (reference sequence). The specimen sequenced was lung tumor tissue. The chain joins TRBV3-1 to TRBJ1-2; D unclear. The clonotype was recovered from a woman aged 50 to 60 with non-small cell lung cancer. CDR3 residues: CASSEGGTLNYGYTF. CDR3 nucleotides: TGTGCCAGCAGTGAAGGCGGCACTTTAAACTATGGCTACACCTTC.